The source of this T cell receptor beta chain is a study of identifying expanded T cells in peripheral blood. Study findings and constraints: Roughly 1.2 clones differed between technical replicates, versus about 15 and 19 over time. Two-week clone count variance significantly increased as total template count grew.

Concerning this clone itself: Its antigen is still unknown.

Method: immunoSEQ multiplex PCR; TCRdb's copy keeps in-frame clones and lacks some. The sample lists over 90,000 clones, approximately 88% occurring once. During the collection period, no donor immune events like infections were recorded. Sequencing was performed on blood. The TCR originated in a person between 18 and 70 years old in good health.

This chain's CDR3 is CASSPNTMGNYGYTF. The CDR3 DNA follows: TGTGCCAGCTCACCAAATACGATGGGGAACTATGGCTACACCTTC. The chain employs TRBV18 and TRBJ1-2; D gene unclear. The CDR3 is 15 residues long. Germline CDR1 is KGHSH and CDR2 is LQKENI. Trimming cost V 2 bases and J 2 bases, with 12 bases left between them.